This T cell receptor (beta chain) was recorded in a study of OX40 agonist ivuxolimab in advanced cancers. Turning to the study itself: Patients received ivuxolimab, an agonistic anti-OX40 (CD134) antibody. Six ivuxolimab dose levels, 0.01 to 10 mg/kg, were given intravenously every 2 weeks. Anti-PD-1, anti-PD-L1 or anti-CTLA-4 therapy given earlier was allowed, and about 38% had some.

Germline values: CDR1 SGHRS, CDR2 YFSETQ. The trim removed 1 base at V and 4 bases at J, leaving 4 bases unmatched. The CDR3 extends over 16 amino acids. The assay was immunoSEQ multiplex PCR, and TCRdb's table has in-frame clones only and misses some. Of tens of thousands of clones detected, 80% to 90% appear once; the ten largest clones hold 9% to 10%. The chain links TRBV5-1 to TRBJ2-1, with TRBD2 identical over 11 bases. The input for sequencing was CD4+ or CD8+ T cells sorted from blood, taken in a trial of the OX40 agonist ivuxolimab. The receptor was derived from an adult with an advanced solid tumor such as melanoma, head and neck, liver or kidney cancer. The CDR3 nucleotides are TGCGCCAGCAGCTTGTTTCTAGCGGGAGGTTACAATGAGCAGTTCTTC. It specifies CASSLFLAGGYNEQFF. The entire variable domain, with the rest obtained from reference TRBV5-1 and TRBJ2-1, is as follows: KAGVTQTPRYLIKTRGQQVTLSCSPISGHRSVSWYQQTPGQGLQFLFEYFSETQRNKGNFPGRFSGRQFSNSRSEMNVSTLELGDSALYLCASSLFLAGGYNEQFFGPGTRLTVL.